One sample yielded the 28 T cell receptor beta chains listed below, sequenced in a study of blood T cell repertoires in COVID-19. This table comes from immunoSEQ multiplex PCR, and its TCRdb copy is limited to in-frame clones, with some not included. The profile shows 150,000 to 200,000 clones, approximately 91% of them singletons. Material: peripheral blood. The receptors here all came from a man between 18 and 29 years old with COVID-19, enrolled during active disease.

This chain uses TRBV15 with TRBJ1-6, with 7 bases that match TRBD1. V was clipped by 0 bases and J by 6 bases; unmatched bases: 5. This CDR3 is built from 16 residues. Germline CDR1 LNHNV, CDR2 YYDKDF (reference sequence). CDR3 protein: CATSRDSGGFNSPLHF. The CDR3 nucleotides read TGTGCCACCAGCAGAGATTCAGGGGGTTTTAATTCACCCCTCCACTTT.

The CDR3 sequence: CASRAEGEQFF. CDR3 in DNA: TGTGCCAGCAGGGCCGAGGGAGAGCAGTTCTTC. This rearrangement joins TRBV2 to TRBJ2-1, with a weak D call TRBD2 (5 bases). From germline, CDR1 is SNHLY and CDR2 FYNNEI. The CDR3 has 11 residues. The germline V and J ends were trimmed by 6 bases and 10 bases, with 10 bases remaining between them.

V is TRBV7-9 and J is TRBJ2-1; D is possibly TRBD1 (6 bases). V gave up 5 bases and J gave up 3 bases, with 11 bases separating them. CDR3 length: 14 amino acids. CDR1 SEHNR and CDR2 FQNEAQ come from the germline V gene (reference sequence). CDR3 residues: CASSKTGFYNEQFF. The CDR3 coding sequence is TGTGCCAGCAGCAAAACAGGGTTCTACAATGAGCAGTTCTTC.

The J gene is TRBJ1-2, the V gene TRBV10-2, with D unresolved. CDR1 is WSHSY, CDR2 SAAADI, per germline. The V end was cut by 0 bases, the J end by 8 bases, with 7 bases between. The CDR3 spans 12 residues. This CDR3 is CASSESSSGYTF. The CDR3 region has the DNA TGCGCCAGCAGTGAGTCATCCTCCGGCTACACCTTC.

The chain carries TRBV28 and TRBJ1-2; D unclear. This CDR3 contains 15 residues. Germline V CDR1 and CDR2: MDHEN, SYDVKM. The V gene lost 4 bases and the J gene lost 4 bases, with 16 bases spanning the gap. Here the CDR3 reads CASSSPGLTPYGYTF. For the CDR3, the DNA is TGTGCCAGCAGTTCACCAGGACTGACTCCCTATGGCTACACCTTC.

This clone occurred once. CDR3 loop: CASSLVAGGPYEQYF. The DNA for the CDR3 is TGTGCCAGCAGTTTAGTAGCGGGAGGTCCGTACGAGCAGTACTTC. This chain uses TRBV28 with TRBJ2-7, with 10 bases that match TRBD2. The CDR3 is made up of 15 amino acids. V was clipped by 2 bases and J by 4 bases; unmatched bases: 5. The germline CDR1 and CDR2 sequences are MDHEN and SYDVKM.

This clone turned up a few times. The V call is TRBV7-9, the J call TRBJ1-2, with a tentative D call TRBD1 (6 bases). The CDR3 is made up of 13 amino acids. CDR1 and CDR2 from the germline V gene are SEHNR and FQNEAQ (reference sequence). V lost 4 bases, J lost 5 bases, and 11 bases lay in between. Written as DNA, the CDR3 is TGTGCCAGCAGCTCCGACCAGGGGTATGGCTACACCTTC. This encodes CASSSDQGYGYTF.

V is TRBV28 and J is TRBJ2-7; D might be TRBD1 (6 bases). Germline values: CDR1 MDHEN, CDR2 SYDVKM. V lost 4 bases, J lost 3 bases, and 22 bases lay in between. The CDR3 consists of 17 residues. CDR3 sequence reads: CASSSDSGRGRDYEQYF. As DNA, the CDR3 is TGTGCCAGCAGTTCCGACTCAGGCAGGGGTCGAGACTACGAGCAGTACTTC.

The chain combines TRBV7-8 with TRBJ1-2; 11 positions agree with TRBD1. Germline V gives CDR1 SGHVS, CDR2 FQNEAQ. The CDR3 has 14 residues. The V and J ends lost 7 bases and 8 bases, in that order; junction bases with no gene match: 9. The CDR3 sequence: CASTIGQGARGYTF. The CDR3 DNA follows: TGTGCCAGCACCATTGGACAGGGGGCGCGAGGCTACACCTTC.

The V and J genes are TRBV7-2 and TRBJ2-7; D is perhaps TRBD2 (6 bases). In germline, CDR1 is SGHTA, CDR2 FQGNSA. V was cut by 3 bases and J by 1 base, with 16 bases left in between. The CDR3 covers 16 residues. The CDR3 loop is CASSFRSGLASYEQYF. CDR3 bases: TGTGCCAGCAGCTTCCGATCGGGACTTGCATCCTACGAGCAGTACTTC.

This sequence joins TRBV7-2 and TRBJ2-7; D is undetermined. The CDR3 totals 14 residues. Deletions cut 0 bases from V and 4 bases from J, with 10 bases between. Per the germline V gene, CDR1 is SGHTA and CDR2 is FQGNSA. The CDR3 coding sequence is TGTGCCAGCAGCTTAGCGTTCTACCCTTACGAGCAGTACTTC. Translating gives CASSLAFYPYEQYF.

The CDR3 nucleotides are TGTGCCTGGAGTGCCCACCCAGGGGGAGGTGGAAACACCATATATTTT. Its translation: CAWSAHPGGGGNTIYF. V gene TRBV30 combines with J gene TRBJ1-3; 7 nucleotides align to TRBD1. The CDR3 totals 16 residues. Unmatched junction bases numbered 9, after V lost 1 base and J lost 3 bases. Germline V gene sequence: CDR1 GTSNPN, CDR2 SVGIG (reference sequence).

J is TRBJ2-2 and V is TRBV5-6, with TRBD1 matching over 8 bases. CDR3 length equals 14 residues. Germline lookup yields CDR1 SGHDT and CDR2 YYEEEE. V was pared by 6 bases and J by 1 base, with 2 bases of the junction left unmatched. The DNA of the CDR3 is TGTGCCAGCATGGGACAGGAGAACACCGGGGAGCTGTTTTTT. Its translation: CASMGQENTGELFF.

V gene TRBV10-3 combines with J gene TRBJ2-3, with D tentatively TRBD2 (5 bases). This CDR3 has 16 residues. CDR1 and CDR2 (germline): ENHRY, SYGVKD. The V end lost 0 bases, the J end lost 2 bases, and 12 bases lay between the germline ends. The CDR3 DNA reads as TGTGCCATCAGTGAGTCGATCGAGCGGTACACAGATACGCAGTATTTT. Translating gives CAISESIERYTDTQYF.

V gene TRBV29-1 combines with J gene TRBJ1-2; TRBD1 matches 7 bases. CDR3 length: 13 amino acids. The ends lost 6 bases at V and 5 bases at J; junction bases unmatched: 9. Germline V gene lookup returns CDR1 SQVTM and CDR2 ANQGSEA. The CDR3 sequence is CSVGPDRDYGYTF. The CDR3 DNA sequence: TGCAGCGTAGGGCCCGACAGGGATTATGGCTACACCTTC.

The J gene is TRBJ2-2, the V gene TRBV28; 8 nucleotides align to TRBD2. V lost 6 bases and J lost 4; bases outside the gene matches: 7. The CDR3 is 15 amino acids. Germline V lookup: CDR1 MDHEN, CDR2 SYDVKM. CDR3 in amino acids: CASSYSGTGTGELFF. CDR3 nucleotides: TGTGCCAGCAGCTATAGCGGGACTGGCACCGGGGAGCTGTTTTTT. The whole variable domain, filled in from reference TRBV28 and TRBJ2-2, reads DVKVTQSSRYLVKRTGEKVFLECVQDMDHENMFWYRQDPGLGLRLIYFSYDVKMKEKGDIPEGYSVSREKKERFSLILESASTNQTSMYLCASSYSGTGTGELFFGEGSRLTVL.

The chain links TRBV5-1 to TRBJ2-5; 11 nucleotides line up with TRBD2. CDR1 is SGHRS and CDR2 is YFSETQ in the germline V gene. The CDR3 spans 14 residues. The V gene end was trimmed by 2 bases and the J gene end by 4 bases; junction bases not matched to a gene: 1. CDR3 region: CASSLGLAGETQYF. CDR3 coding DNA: TGCGCCAGCAGCTTAGGACTAGCGGGAGAGACCCAGTACTTC.

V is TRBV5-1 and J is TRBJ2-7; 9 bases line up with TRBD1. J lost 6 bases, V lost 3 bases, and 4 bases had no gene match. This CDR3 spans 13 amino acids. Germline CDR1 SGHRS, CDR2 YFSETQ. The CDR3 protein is CASSSGTGTEQYF. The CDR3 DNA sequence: TGCGCCAGCAGCTCCGGGACAGGGACCGAGCAGTACTTC.

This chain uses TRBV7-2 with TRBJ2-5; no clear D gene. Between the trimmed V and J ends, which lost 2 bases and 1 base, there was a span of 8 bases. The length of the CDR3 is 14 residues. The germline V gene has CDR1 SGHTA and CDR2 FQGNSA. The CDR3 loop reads CASSLYGVQETQYF. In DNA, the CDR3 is TGTGCCAGCAGCTTATACGGAGTCCAAGAGACCCAGTACTTC.

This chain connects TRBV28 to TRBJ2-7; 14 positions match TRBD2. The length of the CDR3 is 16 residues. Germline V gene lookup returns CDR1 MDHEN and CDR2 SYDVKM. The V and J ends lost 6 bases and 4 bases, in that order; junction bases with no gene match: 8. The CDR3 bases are TGTGCCAGCAGCCCCCAGACTAGCGGGAGGGTTTACGAGCAGTACTTC. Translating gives CASSPQTSGRVYEQYF.

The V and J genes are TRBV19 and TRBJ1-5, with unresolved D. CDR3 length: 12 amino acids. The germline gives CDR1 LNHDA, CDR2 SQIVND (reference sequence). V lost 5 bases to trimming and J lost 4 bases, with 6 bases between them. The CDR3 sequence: CASSQDNQPQHF. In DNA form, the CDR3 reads TGTGCCAGTAGTCAGGATAATCAGCCCCAGCATTTT. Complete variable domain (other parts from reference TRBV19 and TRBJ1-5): DGGITQSPKYLFRKEGQNVTLSCEQNLNHDAMYWYRQDPGQGLRLIYYSQIVNDFQKGDIAEGYSVSREKKESFPLTVTSAQKNPTAFYLCASSQDNQPQHFGDGTRLSIL.

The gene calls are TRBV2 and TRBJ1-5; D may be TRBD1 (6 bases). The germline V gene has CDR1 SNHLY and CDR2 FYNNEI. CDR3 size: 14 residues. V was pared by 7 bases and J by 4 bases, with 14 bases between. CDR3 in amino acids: CASTPGGRNQPQHF. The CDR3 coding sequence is TGTGCCAGCACCCCCGGGGGGCGGAATCAGCCCCAGCATTTT.

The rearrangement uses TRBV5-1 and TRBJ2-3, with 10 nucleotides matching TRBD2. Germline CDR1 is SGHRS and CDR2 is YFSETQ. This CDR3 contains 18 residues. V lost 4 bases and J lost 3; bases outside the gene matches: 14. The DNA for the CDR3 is TGCGCCAGCAGCCTCGGCCTAGCGGGAGCGAGAGGAACAGATACGCAGTATTTT. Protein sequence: CASSLGLAGARGTDTQYF.

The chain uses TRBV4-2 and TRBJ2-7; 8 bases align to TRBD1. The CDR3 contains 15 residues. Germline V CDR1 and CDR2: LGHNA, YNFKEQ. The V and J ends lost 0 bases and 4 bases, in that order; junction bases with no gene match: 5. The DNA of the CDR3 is TGTGCCAGCAGCCAAGATGCAGGGGGCCGTTACGAGCAGTACTTC. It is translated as CASSQDAGGRYEQYF.

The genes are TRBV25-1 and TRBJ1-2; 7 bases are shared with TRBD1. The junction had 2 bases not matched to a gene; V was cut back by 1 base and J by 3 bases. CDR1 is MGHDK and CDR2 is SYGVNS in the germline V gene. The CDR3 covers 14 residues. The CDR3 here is CASSEWGQHYGYTF. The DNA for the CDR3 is TGTGCCAGCAGTGAATGGGGACAGCACTATGGCTACACCTTC.

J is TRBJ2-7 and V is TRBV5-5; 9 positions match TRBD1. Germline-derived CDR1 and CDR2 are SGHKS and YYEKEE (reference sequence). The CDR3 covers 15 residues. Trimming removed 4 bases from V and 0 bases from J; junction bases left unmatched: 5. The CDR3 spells CASSVTGGTSYEQYF. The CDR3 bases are TGTGCCAGCAGCGTTACAGGGGGCACCTCCTACGAGCAGTACTTC.

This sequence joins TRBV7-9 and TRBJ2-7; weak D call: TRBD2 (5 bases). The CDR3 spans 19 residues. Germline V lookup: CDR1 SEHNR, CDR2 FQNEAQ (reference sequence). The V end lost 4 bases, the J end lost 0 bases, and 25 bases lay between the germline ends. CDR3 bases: TGTGCCAGCAGCTCGAGACCCGGCCTCGGGCGGGTGGACTCCTACGAGCAGTACTTC. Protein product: CASSSRPGLGRVDSYEQYF. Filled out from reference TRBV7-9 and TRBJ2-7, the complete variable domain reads DTGVSQNPRHKITKRGQNVTFRCDPISEHNRLYWYRQTLGQGPEFLTYFQNEAQLEKSRLLSDRFSAERPKGSFSTLEIQRTEQGDSAMYLCASSSRPGLGRVDSYEQYFGPGTRLTVT.

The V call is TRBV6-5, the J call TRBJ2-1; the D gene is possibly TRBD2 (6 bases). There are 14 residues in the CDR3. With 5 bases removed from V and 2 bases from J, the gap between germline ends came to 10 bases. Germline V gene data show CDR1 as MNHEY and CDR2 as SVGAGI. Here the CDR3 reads CASSQRAAYNEQFF. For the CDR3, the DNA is TGTGCCAGCAGTCAGCGGGCCGCCTACAATGAGCAGTTCTTC.